The clone carrying this T cell receptor (beta chain) occurred once. Sequencing used immunoSEQ multiplex PCR; TCRdb keeps in-frame clones, though not all of them. The profile shows some 80,000 clones, approximately 93% of them singletons. The data stem from a study of technical replicates of blood from a few donors. Trimming stripped 0 bases from V and 1 base from J, with 11 bases between. The CDR3 length is 16 residues. Germline CDR1 and CDR2: MRHNA and SNTAGT. V usage is TRBV6-4 and J usage is TRBJ2-3, with a possible D match to TRBD1 (5 bases). Material: T cells isolated from PBMCs. The TCR sequence derives from a human donor in good health. CDR3 in amino acids: CASSDSIQGGTDTQYF. The CDR3 DNA is TGTGCCAGCAGTGACTCGATTCAGGGTGGCACAGATACGCAGTATTTT.